This TCR beta chain came from a study of T-cell reconstitution after alpha-beta-depleted transplantation in children. The germline V gene encodes CDR1 MNHNS and CDR2 SASEGT. The CDR3 has 13 amino acids. In its sample, this clonotype was seen many times. A read error may produce the germline difference seen at one junction end. Unique molecular identifiers were incorporated when the TCRbeta library was constructed. TCRdb reanalysed the PCR reads using MiXCR and keeps one entry per CDR3 protein. The data show 450,000 to 500,000 distinct CDR3 sequences, roughly an eighth seen once. J is TRBJ2-2 and V is TRBV6-1; weak D call: TRBD2 (6 bases). The input for sequencing was PBMCs from the stem cell graft donor, taken from the stem cell graft. This receptor was taken from a human donor who donated a stem cell graft to a child with combined immunodeficiency. Here the CDR3 reads CASNELAGGELFF. In DNA form, the CDR3 reads TGTGCCAGCAATGAACTAGCCGGCGGGGAGCTGTTTTTT.